These 5 T cell receptor beta chains originate from one sample sequenced in a study of OX40 agonist ivuxolimab in advanced cancers. TCRdb's table, derived via immunoSEQ multiplex PCR, lists solely in-frame clones and lacks some. The repertoire holds tens of thousands of clones, 84% seen once, with roughly 30% in the top ten. The source material was CD4+ or CD8+ T cells sorted from blood, sampled in a trial of the OX40 agonist ivuxolimab. These receptor sequences come from an adult with an advanced solid tumor such as melanoma, head and neck, liver or kidney cancer.

This clone showed up just a few times. The rearrangement links TRBV4-2 to TRBJ2-1; D perhaps matches TRBD2 (6 bases). This CDR3 has 17 residues. The germline CDR1 and CDR2 sequences are LGHNA and YNFKEQ. The V gene lost 3 bases and the J gene lost 0 bases, with 15 bases spanning the gap. In DNA, the CDR3 is TGTGCCAGCAGCCAGGACCTAGCGTACAGCTCCTACAATGAGCAGTTCTTC. This encodes CASSQDLAYSSYNEQFF.

This clone showed up just a few times. The gene calls are TRBV28 and TRBJ2-4; no clear D gene. CDR3 length: 12 amino acids. In germline, CDR1 is MDHEN, CDR2 SYDVKM. Trimming stripped 3 bases from V and 4 bases from J, with 4 bases between. DNA of the CDR3: TGTGCCAGCAGTTTTGAGAAAAACATTCAGTACTTC. Protein product: CASSFEKNIQYF.

The chain combines TRBV5-1 with TRBJ2-1, with D possibly matching TRBD1 (5 bases). The V end lost 0 bases, the J end lost 7 bases, and 17 bases lay between the germline ends. This CDR3 region has 16 residues. The germline V gene encodes CDR1 SGHRS and CDR2 YFSETQ. DNA for the CDR3: TGCGCCAGCAGCTTGGTGACAGCCCCCCAGAGGAATGAGCAGTTCTTC. It codes for CASSLVTAPQRNEQFF. The full variable domain, with the rest looked up from reference TRBV5-1 and TRBJ2-1, is KAGVTQTPRYLIKTRGQQVTLSCSPISGHRSVSWYQQTPGQGLQFLFEYFSETQRNKGNFPGRFSGRQFSNSRSEMNVSTLELGDSALYLCASSLVTAPQRNEQFFGPGTRLTVL.

The CDR3 DNA reads as TGTGCCAGCAGTGTTTCGCGACTCCCACTCAATGAGCAGTTCTTC. It translates to CASSVSRLPLNEQFF. The chain has TRBV2 and TRBJ2-1, with no clear D. This CDR3 spans 15 amino acids. Per germline, CDR1 SNHLY and CDR2 FYNNEI. The V and J ends lost 4 bases and 6 bases respectively, with 16 bases between them.

The V call is TRBV6-5, the J call TRBJ1-1, with no clear D. CDR3 size: 13 residues. The germline V gene encodes CDR1 MNHEY and CDR2 SVGAGI. V was shortened by 2 bases and J by 5 bases, with 9 bases between the two germline ends. For the CDR3, the DNA is TGTGCCAGCAGTTACGTAGGTCGAACTGAAGCTTTCTTT. Translating it yields CASSYVGRTEAFF.